A single sample gave rise to the 24 T cell receptor beta chains below, sequenced in a study of blood T cell repertoires in COVID-19. Clones were sequenced by immunoSEQ multiplex PCR, and TCRdb holds only the in-frame ones, with some missing. This sample has fewer than 150,000 clones, with about 85% found just once. Sequencing used peripheral blood. The receptors originated from a man aged 50-59 years with acute or convalescent COVID-19.

V and J are TRBV30 and TRBJ1-5, with D uncertain. The CDR3 spans 12 residues. Trimming stripped 0 bases from V and 9 bases from J, with 9 bases between. Germline V lookup: CDR1 GTSNPN, CDR2 SVGIG (reference sequence). Here the CDR3 DNA reads TGTGCCTGGAGTGTACTCGGTGGGCCCCAGCATTTT. Amino acids: CAWSVLGGPQHF.

CDR3 sequence reads: CASSFLVSSGNTIYF. The CDR3 nucleotides read TGTGCCAGCAGTTTTCTCGTTTCCTCTGGAAACACCATATATTTT. The chain is built from TRBV28 and TRBJ1-3; no clear D gene. V was pared by 3 bases and J by 0 bases, with 9 bases between. This CDR3 has 15 residues. The germline gives CDR1 MDHEN, CDR2 SYDVKM.

The rearrangement links TRBV19 to TRBJ1-1; D remains ambiguous. The length of the CDR3 is 14 residues. V was cut by 1 base and J by 11 bases, with 17 bases left in between. In germline, CDR1 is LNHDA, CDR2 SQIVND (reference sequence). The CDR3 DNA is TGTGCCAGTAGTATAGTGGAGGGCCGGTATGAGGCTTTCTTT. Protein: CASSIVEGRYEAFF.

The chain recombines TRBV5-1 with TRBJ2-3, with TRBD2 as a possible D gene (6 bases). With 4 bases removed from V and 4 bases from J, the gap between germline ends came to 19 bases. The CDR3 is made up of 16 amino acids. Per germline, CDR1 SGHRS and CDR2 YFSETQ. For the CDR3, the DNA is TGCGCCAGCAGCCCCGGGACTTCACCCGGCGCAGATACGCAGTATTTT. Protein: CASSPGTSPGADTQYF.

This sequence joins TRBV29-1 and TRBJ1-2, with 10 bases identical to TRBD1. Unmatched junction bases numbered 5, after V lost 3 bases and J lost 7 bases. Germline CDR1 is SQVTM and CDR2 is ANQGSEA. The CDR3 spans 13 residues. The CDR3 protein is CSVDTGTGAGYTF. As DNA, the CDR3 is TGCAGCGTTGACACCGGGACAGGGGCTGGCTACACCTTC.

This clone was recorded many times. This chain joins TRBV21-1 and TRBJ2-7; the table's D call, TRBD2, was not checked against the DNA. TRBV21-1 is marked as a pseudogene. This CDR3 comprises 14 residues. For the CDR3, the DNA is TGTGCCAGCAGCAAAGGAGAGTCTTACTACGAGCAGTACGTC. Amino acids: CASSKGESYYEQYV.

This sequence joins TRBV27 and TRBJ1-1; possibly TRBD1 for D (6 bases). The CDR3 spans 14 residues. Trimming cost V 5 bases and J 3 bases, with 13 bases left between them. Germline CDR1 is MNHEY and CDR2 is SMNVEV (reference sequence). Written as DNA, the CDR3 is TGTGCCAGCAGTCAAACAGGGTATTACACTGAAGCTTTCTTT. Translated: CASSQTGYYTEAFF.

In this sample, this clone turned up a few times. V is TRBV6-1 and J is TRBJ2-1, with TRBD2 as a possible D gene (6 bases). This CDR3 has 13 residues. V gave up 1 base and J gave up 13 bases, with 14 bases separating them. Per the germline V gene, CDR1 is MNHNS and CDR2 is SASEGT. For the CDR3, the DNA is TGTGCCAGCAGTGAAGGGACTAATCTATTCCAGTTCTTC. Its translation is CASSEGTNLFQFF.

The rearrangement uses TRBV2 and TRBJ2-5; 7 positions agree with TRBD2. Germline V gene lookup returns CDR1 SNHLY and CDR2 FYNNEI. The CDR3 has 15 residues. V lost 5 bases, J lost 1 base, and 7 bases stayed unmatched. The CDR3 here is CASSQGAGLQETQYF. CDR3 nucleotides: TGTGCCAGCAGTCAAGGAGCGGGACTCCAAGAGACCCAGTACTTC.

The V and J genes are TRBV4-1 and TRBJ2-2; 10 bases are a match to TRBD2. The CDR3 length is 18 residues. CDR1 and CDR2 from the germline V gene are MGHRA and YSYEKL. V lost 2 bases and J lost 2; bases outside the gene matches: 8. This CDR3 is CASSQPSLAGANTGELFF. For the CDR3, the DNA is TGCGCCAGCAGCCAACCGAGTCTAGCGGGGGCCAACACCGGGGAGCTGTTTTTT.

This clone was seen only once. The rearrangement uses TRBV23-1 and TRBJ2-3; 12 bases agree with TRBD2. TRBV23-1 is designated an ORF whose function remains uncertain. The trim removed 0 bases at V and 6 bases at J, leaving 7 bases unmatched. This CDR3 is 17 amino acids long. CDR3 in DNA: TGCGCCAGCAGTCAATCGGGGACTAGCGGGCCACAGGATACGCAGTATTTT. It codes for CASSQSGTSGPQDTQYF.

The gene calls are TRBV6-6 and TRBJ2-7, with 7 bases fitting TRBD1. CDR1 MNHNY and CDR2 SVGAGI come from the germline V gene (reference sequence). The CDR3 has 16 amino acids. V shed 2 bases and J 6 bases; nucleotides not matched to a gene: 13. The CDR3 DNA follows: TGTGCCAGCAGTTACGCAAACACGGGACAGATAACCGAGCAGTACTTC. This translates into CASSYANTGQITEQYF.

This clone was observed once. The gene calls are TRBV28 and TRBJ2-3; D possibly corresponds to TRBD1 (7 bases). The V gene lost 5 bases and the J gene lost 1 base, with 16 bases spanning the gap. The CDR3 loop spans 16 amino acids. The V gene's germline CDR1 is MDHEN and CDR2 SYDVKM. CDR3 sequence reads: CASSPRTGGGTDTQYF. The CDR3 DNA reads as TGTGCCAGCAGTCCGCGGACAGGAGGGGGCACAGATACGCAGTATTTT.

The chain is built from TRBV5-6 and TRBJ1-2, with 8 bases that match TRBD1. V lost 2 bases, J lost 4 bases, and 10 bases stayed unmatched. The CDR3 is 16 amino acids. Germline V CDR1 and CDR2: SGHDT, YYEEEE. This chain's CDR3 is CASSFGRRTGIYGYTF. CDR3 bases: TGTGCCAGCAGCTTTGGTAGAAGGACAGGGATCTATGGCTACACCTTC.

The V call is TRBV2, the J call TRBJ1-5, with 7 bases lining up with TRBD1. J was trimmed by 4 bases and V by 1 base; bases with no gene match: 4. Germline lookup yields CDR1 SNHLY and CDR2 FYNNEI. The CDR3 runs 15 residues. The CDR3 is CASSEGPTGNQPQHF. The CDR3 bases are TGTGCCAGCAGTGAAGGGCCGACAGGGAATCAGCCCCAGCATTTT. Drawing the rest from reference TRBV2 and TRBJ1-5, the complete variable domain is EPEVTQTPSHQVTQMGQEVILRCVPISNHLYFYWYRQILGQKVEFLVSFYNNEISEKSEIFDDQFSVERPDGSNFTLKIRSTKLEDSAMYFCASSEGPTGNQPQHFGDGTRLSIL.

This rearrangement joins TRBV28 to TRBJ1-2; perhaps TRBD1 as D (5 bases). Trimming pared 5 bases from V and 0 bases from J, leaving 19 bases between. This CDR3 contains 17 residues. CDR1 MDHEN and CDR2 SYDVKM come from the germline V gene. The CDR3 protein is CASSPHLGVLPNYGYTF. In DNA, the CDR3 is TGTGCCAGCAGTCCCCACTTAGGGGTCTTACCTAACTATGGCTACACCTTC.

This clone has just a few counts. V and J are TRBV30 and TRBJ2-3, with TRBD1 matching over 9 bases. Germline V CDR1 and CDR2: GTSNPN, SVGIG (reference sequence). J lost 0 bases, V lost 6 bases, and 10 bases had no gene match. The CDR3 extends over 16 amino acids. Written as DNA, the CDR3 is TGTGCCTGTTACCTCCCGGGACAGGGAAGCACAGATACGCAGTATTTT. It translates to CACYLPGQGSTDTQYF.

V gene TRBV19 combines with J gene TRBJ1-1; 11 positions match TRBD1. Germline V gene lookup returns CDR1 LNHDA and CDR2 SQIVND (reference sequence). This CDR3 region has 14 residues. V was clipped by 3 bases and J by 5 bases; unmatched bases: 2. The CDR3, as DNA: TGTGCCAGTAGTATCGGACAGGGGGCAACTGAAGCTTTCTTT. It specifies CASSIGQGATEAFF.

This CDR3 reads CASRSRQDGGYTF. CDR3 DNA sequence: TGTGCCAGCAGATCTCGACAGGACGGCGGCTACACCTTC. The genes are TRBV7-8 and TRBJ1-2, with D perhaps TRBD1 (6 bases). The germline V gene encodes CDR1 SGHVS and CDR2 FQNEAQ. CDR3 length equals 13 residues. V lost 6 bases and J lost 8, with 16 bases in between. The complete variable domain, with remaining parts taken from reference TRBV7-8 and TRBJ1-2, reads GAGVSQSPRYKVAKRGQDVALRCDPISGHVSLFWYQQALGQGPEFLTYFQNEAQLDKSGLPSDRFFAERPEGSVSTLKIQRTQQEDSAVYLCASRSRQDGGYTFGSGTRLTVV.

This clone was observed a handful of times. This chain connects TRBV27 to TRBJ1-2; D perhaps matches TRBD1 (6 bases). The ends were cut back, 8 bases at V and 5 bases at J, with 18 bases in the middle. CDR3 length: 14 amino acids. Germline CDR1 reads MNHEY; CDR2 reads SMNVEV (reference sequence). The CDR3 reads CASLPGHGLYGYTF. The CDR3 region has the DNA TGTGCCAGCCTACCGGGACATGGACTTTATGGCTACACCTTC.

The chain couples TRBV2 to TRBJ1-5; D is unresolved. From germline, CDR1 is SNHLY and CDR2 FYNNEI. V lost 8 bases and J lost 2, with 16 bases in between. This CDR3 has 15 residues. The CDR3 protein is CASSAVGSRNQPQHF. The CDR3 DNA follows: TGTGCCAGCTCCGCGGTAGGCAGCCGCAATCAGCCCCAGCATTTT.

The rearrangement links TRBV7-2 to TRBJ1-2; 7 nucleotides line up with TRBD1. The junction had 6 bases not matched to a gene; V was cut back by 3 bases and J by 8 bases. Germline values: CDR1 SGHTA, CDR2 FQGNSA. There are 13 residues in the CDR3. The CDR3 reads CASSLDRSRGYTF. CDR3 nucleotides: TGTGCCAGCAGCTTGGACAGGTCACGCGGCTACACCTTC.

This clone was detected once. V usage is TRBV10-3 and J usage is TRBJ2-3; tentatively, D is TRBD1 (6 bases). The CDR3 loop spans 15 amino acids. The V and J ends lost 2 bases and 7 bases respectively, with 16 bases between them. Germline values: CDR1 ENHRY, CDR2 SYGVKD. The CDR3 nucleotides are TGTGCCATCAGTGAGACGGGACACTCTCCGAATACGCAGTATTTT. Translation: CAISETGHSPNTQYF.

The chain employs TRBV5-1 and TRBJ2-7; 7 nucleotides match TRBD2. Germline V gene lookup returns CDR1 SGHRS and CDR2 YFSETQ. CDR3 size: 15 residues. Losses at the gene ends were 4 bases for V and 0 bases for J; bases not matched to a gene: 7. This CDR3 is CASSRGEGSSYEQYF. The DNA of the CDR3 is TGCGCCAGCAGCAGAGGGGAGGGGAGCTCCTACGAGCAGTACTTC.